The 9 T cell receptor beta chains below all came from one sample that was sequenced in a study of cytomegalovirus exposure and HLA in healthy donors. Primers for the PCR totalled 60 Vbeta and 13 Jbeta. TCRdb's table, derived via immunoSEQ multiplex PCR, lists solely in-frame clones and lacks some. The data hold about 200,000 clones, with around 84% observed a single time. Sequences were obtained from PBMCs. These receptors were obtained from a man in his forties or fifties in good health and CMV-seropositive.

The J gene is TRBJ2-3, the V gene TRBV5-1, with D tentatively TRBD2 (6 bases). The germline CDR1 and CDR2 sequences are SGHRS and YFSETQ. The CDR3 consists of 16 residues. Trimming removed 0 bases at V and 3 bases at J, with 14 bases between. CDR3 bases: TGCGCCAGCAGCTTGGGTCGGGAGCCATGGACAGATACGCAGTATTTT. Protein: CASSLGREPWTDTQYF.

CDR3 nucleotide sequence: TGTGCCAGCAGCCAAGATCGGGGGACCCCGACCTCCGAGCAGTACTTC. The encoded protein is CASSQDRGTPTSEQYF. The chain uses TRBV14 and TRBJ2-7; TRBD2 might be the D (6 bases). V was shortened by 0 bases and J by 6 bases, with 18 bases between the two germline ends. The CDR3 spans 16 residues. Germline CDR1 SGHDN, CDR2 FVKESK.

The chain employs TRBV28 and TRBJ2-7, with TRBD2 matching over 11 bases. This CDR3 contains 15 residues. V lost 6 bases to trimming and J lost 8 bases; unmatched junction nucleotides: 12. Germline assignment: CDR1 MDHEN and CDR2 SYDVKM. The CDR3 DNA reads as TGTGCCAGCAGCTCTAGCGGGGGGAAGTCTGTGCAGCAGTACTTC. Translated: CASSSSGGKSVQQYF.

This clone was seen only a few times. V gene TRBV28 combines with J gene TRBJ2-7; no clear D gene. This CDR3 is built from 11 residues. Germline CDR1 and CDR2: MDHEN and SYDVKM. Trimming shortened V by 2 bases and J by 9 bases, and 8 bases separated the two germline ends. CDR3 nucleotides: TGTGCCAGCAGTTTAGGCCTTTCGCAGTACTTC. It yields the protein CASSLGLSQYF.

V is TRBV18 and J is TRBJ1-4; weak D call: TRBD1 (5 bases). CDR3 length equals 14 residues. With 0 bases removed from V and 8 bases from J, the gap between germline ends came to 10 bases. The germline V gene has CDR1 KGHSH and CDR2 LQKENI. CDR3 amino acids: CASSPPGRAEKLFF. CDR3 coding DNA: TGTGCCAGCTCACCACCGGGCAGGGCCGAAAAACTGTTTTTT.

The chain couples TRBV5-1 to TRBJ2-1; TRBD2 agrees at 12 bases. The V gene's germline CDR1 is SGHRS and CDR2 YFSETQ. Losses at the gene ends were 1 base for V and 7 bases for J; bases not matched to a gene: 6. The length of the CDR3 is 16 residues. As DNA, the CDR3 is TGCGCCAGCAGCTTGCTAGCGGGAGGGTTAACGAATGAGCAGTTCTTC. As protein: CASSLLAGGLTNEQFF.

A few counts support this clone. The chain is built from TRBV7-3 and TRBJ2-1; possible D gene TRBD2, 5 bases. This CDR3 has 14 amino acids. V lost 1 base and J lost 10, with 14 bases in between. Germline V CDR1 and CDR2: SGHTA, FQGTGA. CDR3 protein: CASSLRGSAGEQFF. CDR3 bases: TGTGCCAGCAGCTTAAGGGGTAGCGCAGGAGAGCAGTTCTTC.

In this sample, this clone turned up a few times. The J gene is TRBJ2-7, the V gene TRBV6-5, with 9 bases that match TRBD2. Trimming removed 6 bases from V and 2 bases from J; junction bases left unmatched: 5. In germline, CDR1 is MNHEY, CDR2 SVGAGI. The CDR3 length is 14 residues. CDR3 coding DNA: TGTGCCAGCAGCCGGACTAGCGCAGCCTACGAGCAGTACTTC. It encodes CASSRTSAAYEQYF.

V and J are TRBV2 and TRBJ2-5, with D possibly TRBD2 on 5 matching bases. Trimming stripped 0 bases from V and 7 bases from J, with 18 bases between. Germline assignment: CDR1 SNHLY and CDR2 FYNNEI. This CDR3 region has 16 residues. The CDR3 DNA is TGTGCCAGCAGTGAAGCTAGGCGAAACGGGGTGGGGACCCAGTACTTC. This gives the protein CASSEARRNGVGTQYF.